One and the same sample provided the 10 T cell receptor beta chains below, sequenced in a study of T cells in Graves' hyperthyroidism and ophthalmopathy. What was amplified from RNA transcripts were TCR beta CDR3 regions. Initially, a first-round RT-PCR of the TCR CDR3 employed the HTBI primer set. TCRdb fed the multiplex PCR reads into MiXCR, producing one record per CDR3 protein. The sample includes fewer than 850,000 distinct CDR3 sequences, roughly 17% seen only once; the top ten take less than 20%. The sequencing input was blood. The receptors stem from a man aged 45 to 65 with Graves' hyperthyroidism.

Many counts were recorded for this clonotype. V is TRBV27 and J is TRBJ1-4, with 8 bases matching TRBD1. Trimming cost V 6 bases and J 7 bases; bases outside gene matches: 4. Germline assignment: CDR1 MNHEY and CDR2 SMNVEV (reference sequence). The CDR3 runs 13 residues. In DNA form, the CDR3 reads TGTGCCAGCAGCCGCAGGGGGCTTGAAAAACTGTTTTTT. Translation: CASSRRGLEKLFF. The full variable domain, its missing parts supplied by reference TRBV27 and TRBJ1-4, is EAQVTQNPRYLITVTGKKLTVTCSQNMNHEYMSWYRQDPGLGLRQIYYSMNVEVTDKGDVPEGYKVSRKEKRNFPLILESPSPNQTSLYFCASSRRGLEKLFFGSGTQLSVL.

This clonotype has a count of ten or more. The chain employs TRBV5-8 and TRBJ2-1; D might be TRBD1 or TRBD2, each matching 5 bases. The CDR3 sequence is 14 residues long. Looked up from germline, CDR1 is SGHTS and CDR2 is YDEGEE. The V end lost 7 bases, the J end lost 2 bases, and 13 bases lay between the germline ends. This chain's CDR3 is CASGTRETYNEQFF. In DNA, the CDR3 is TGTGCCAGCGGGACCAGGGAGACCTACAATGAGCAGTTCTTC. Full variable domain (remainder filled in from reference TRBV5-8 and TRBJ2-1): EAGVTQSPTHLIKTRGQQATLRCSPISGHTSVYWYQQALGLGLQFLLWYDEGEERNRGNFPPRFSGRQFPNYSSELNVNALELEDSALYLCASGTRETYNEQFFGPGTRLTVL.

This clonotype was observed many times. V and J are TRBV10-1 and TRBJ2-7; TRBD2 might be the D (5 bases). CDR3 size: 13 residues. With 5 bases removed from V and 6 bases from J, the gap between germline ends came to 14 bases. CDR1 is WNHNN, CDR2 SYGVQD, per germline (reference sequence). The CDR3 DNA sequence: TGCGCCAGCAGTCTTCCGGGAAGGGTCGAGCAGTACTTC. This encodes CASSLPGRVEQYF.

This clonotype was observed a handful of times. The rearrangement links TRBV6-2 or TRBV6-3 to TRBJ1-5; no definite D call. CDR1 and CDR2 (germline): MNHEY, SVGEGT. Trimming cost V 0 bases and J 6 bases, with 15 bases left between them. The CDR3 is made up of 16 amino acids. This CDR3 reads CASSYSRGRVGQPQHF. The CDR3 coding sequence is TGTGCCAGCAGTTACTCTAGAGGGAGAGTCGGTCAGCCCCAGCATTTT.

The sample holds many counts of this clonotype. The genes are TRBV2 and TRBJ1-1; D gene uncertain. V dropped 0 bases and J dropped 5 bases, with 13 bases sitting between them. Germline loops: CDR1 SNHLY, CDR2 FYNNEI. This CDR3 is 15 amino acids long. CDR3 sequence reads: CASSEALRKTTEAFF. CDR3 DNA: TGTGCCAGCAGTGAAGCGCTTCGCAAAACTACTGAAGCTTTCTTT.

CDR3 coding DNA: TGCGCCAGCAGCGACTGGTACAATGAGCAGTTCTTC. It yields the protein CASSDWYNEQFF. This chain joins TRBV4-3 and TRBJ2-1, with D unresolved. CDR3 length: 12 residues. The germline CDR1 and CDR2 sequences are LGHNA and YSLEER. Trimming removed 5 bases from V and 4 bases from J, with 6 bases in between.

This clonotype was counted many times. V usage is TRBV12-3 or TRBV12-4 and J usage is TRBJ1-2, with unresolved D. CDR3 size: 13 residues. The V gene lost 5 bases and the J gene lost 8 bases, with 15 bases spanning the gap. CDR3 protein: CASSALSFGGYTF. The CDR3 bases are TGTGCCAGCAGTGCTCTTTCGTTTGGCGGCTACACCTTC.

This clonotype showed up many times. The CDR3 region is CASSGGTSGNYEQYF. In DNA, the CDR3 is TGTGCCAGCAGCGGCGGGACTAGCGGGAACTACGAGCAGTACTTC. This rearrangement joins TRBV9 to TRBJ2-7; TRBD2 matches 13 bases. This CDR3 is 15 amino acids long. Germline CDR1 is SGDLS and CDR2 is YYNGEE. V shed 3 bases, J shed 3 bases, and the junction held 3 bases outside the gene matches.

The chain couples TRBV18 to TRBJ1-1, with D maybe TRBD1 (5 bases). CDR1 and CDR2 from the germline V gene are KGHSH and LQKENI. This CDR3 is built from 15 residues. Trimming pared 2 bases from V and 4 bases from J, leaving 14 bases between. The CDR3 sequence: CASSPGGRIGTEAFF. CDR3 bases: TGTGCCAGCTCACCAGGGGGTAGGATAGGCACTGAAGCTTTCTTT.

This chain uses TRBV24-1 with TRBJ2-3, with TRBD2 matching over 9 bases. Trimming removed 4 bases from V and 1 base from J; junction bases left unmatched: 8. This CDR3 has 17 residues. Germline V gene data show CDR1 as KGHDR and CDR2 as SFDVKD. The CDR3 loop is CATSEGSTSGRTDTQYF. In DNA, the CDR3 is TGTGCCACCAGTGAGGGAAGTACTAGCGGGCGCACAGATACGCAGTATTTT.